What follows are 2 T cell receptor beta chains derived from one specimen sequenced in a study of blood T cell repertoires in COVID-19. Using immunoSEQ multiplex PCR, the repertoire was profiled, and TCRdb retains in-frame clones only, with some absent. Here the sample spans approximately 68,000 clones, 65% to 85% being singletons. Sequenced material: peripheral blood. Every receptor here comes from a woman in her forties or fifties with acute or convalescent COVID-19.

The CDR3 DNA reads as TGTGCCAGCAGCTGGACCGCCAGCGGGAACACCGGGGAGCTGTTTTTT. Translating gives CASSWTASGNTGELFF. This rearrangement joins TRBV5-5 to TRBJ2-2, with a possible D match to TRBD2 (5 bases). Trimming stripped 3 bases from V and 1 base from J, with 13 bases between. The germline gives CDR1 SGHKS, CDR2 YYEKEE (reference sequence). The CDR3 consists of 16 residues.

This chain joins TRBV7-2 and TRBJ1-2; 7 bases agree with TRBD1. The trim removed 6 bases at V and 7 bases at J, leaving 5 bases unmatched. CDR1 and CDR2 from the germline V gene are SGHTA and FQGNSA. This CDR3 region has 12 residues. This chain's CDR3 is CASRLQGFGYTF. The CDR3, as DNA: TGTGCCAGCAGACTACAGGGGTTTGGCTACACCTTC.